The present entry profiles one T cell receptor (beta chain) with its context. Its antigen remains unknown. The assay was immunoSEQ multiplex PCR, and TCRdb's table has in-frame clones only and misses some. The sample includes 200,000 or so clones, 85% to 95% of them seen just once. This sample was taken from a study of T cell responses to AZD1222 COVID-19 vaccine. General study results and limits: White British donors predominated, females outnumbered males, and clonal diversity was possibly underestimated. Epitopes outside B.1.351 and B.1.1.7 mutated regions reportedly drew nearly half of spike TCRs.

The CDR3 totals 15 residues. Per the germline V gene, CDR1 is SGHRS and CDR2 is YFSETQ. V lost 1 base and J lost 6; bases outside the gene matches: 6. The sequence was obtained from an adult in good health. The material sequenced was peripheral blood, taken on day 0 of MenACWY control vaccination. The chain combines TRBV5-1 with TRBJ2-1, with 8 bases aligning to TRBD2. CDR3 DNA: TGCGCCAGCAGCTTGAGGCGGGGGGTGTCCAATGAGCAGTTCTTC. The encoded protein is CASSLRRGVSNEQFF.